This T cell receptor beta chain was found in a study of CD8+ T cells in alopecia areata (dated by TCRdb to the late 2010s). In the study overall: The treated patients, all with moderate-to-severe alopecia areata, were enrolled in an open-label pilot trial of oral tofacitinib given at 5 to 10 mg twice daily. Tofacitinib was administered for 6 to 18 months, and 6 months of follow-up off drug were then conducted to assess delayed response and recurrence. Disease severity in treated patients was measured with the SALT score, which quantifies the percentage of affected scalp surface area. In both human patients and the C3H/HeJ mouse model, the study applied high-throughput TCRbeta sequencing to look at T cell clonal expansion in alopecia areata. Scalp tissue and sorted CD4+ and CD8+ peripheral blood T cells from patchy and totalis/universalis alopecia areata patients and from healthy controls were covered by human TCRbeta sequencing. Biopsies were taken from tofacitinib-treated patients at baseline and at 4 and 24 weeks of treatment, and a later scalp biopsy was taken in several of the tofacitinib-treated patients. Clonality in the scalp was compared among normal scalp (n=4), patchy alopecia areata scalp (n=8), and alopecia totalis/universalis scalp (n=8). RNA was obtained with the PAXgene miRNA kit for fixed scalp, the miRNeasy kit for PBMCs, and the RNeasy kit for mouse skin. Amplification of TCRbeta CDR3 regions was done by immunoSEQ multiplex PCR using 35 Vbeta forward primers and 13 Jbeta reverse primers. The study at large found these results: Compared with normal scalp, lesional scalp had higher clonality and more expanded CD8+ clones, particularly in alopecia totalis/universalis, a pattern that suggests antigenic drive. Shared TCR sequences between patients were less evident than in mice, which may be partly attributable to HLA diversity in the patient population. Because the treated cohort was small and had just a single nonresponder, larger studies are needed to establish links between baseline CD8+ expansion and response. Tofacitinib significantly decreased scalp clonality and the number of expanded CD8+ clones among the top 100 scalp clones. Many expanded lesional clones persisted in scalp and blood during tofacitinib treatment, which may partly explain relapse after stopping treatment. Unlike mouse skin, which is dominated by gammadelta T cells, normal human skin has resident alphabeta T cells that are also sequenced, and this complicates analysis of the scalp TCR repertoire.

The junction carries 10 bases between V and J, which are trimmed by 3 bases and 5 bases respectively. As encoded in the germline V gene (reference sequence), CDR1 is GTSNPN while CDR2 is SVGIG. Its CDR3 holds 12 amino acids, cysteine through phenylalanine. The retained sequence is limited to the CDR3, 36 bases, with the frame set at the first base. Turning to this clone: No cognate antigen has been identified for it. One base away there is no much larger clone; base qualities are not given.

This specimen's time point label, per the study, means: about 25 weeks on oral tofacitinib. This specimen's treatment or condition label, per the study, means: oral pan-JAK inhibitor, 5-10 mg twice daily. Lesional scalp punch biopsies and peripheral blood were obtained from alopecia areata patients. PBMCs were isolated by density centrifugation and stained for CD3, CD4 and CD8, after which CD4+ and CD8+ T cells were sorted on a FACSAria. Receptors were amplified or captured by the immunoSEQ multiplex PCR assay. To provide template for TCR sequencing, every sample had RNA extracted and reverse transcribed into cDNA. First-strand cDNA was synthesized with SuperScript III using a 2:1 mix of oligo-dT and random hexamers. A synthetic immune receptor repertoire was used to gauge amplification bias, and whatever bias remained was removed computationally. Per the source publication's procedure: Raw reads were preprocessed to remove errors, and CDR3 was defined according to IMGT conventions as the region from the conserved cysteine to phenylalanine. Clonality was calculated as 1 minus Shannon entropy normalized by log2 of the number of productive unique TCRs. Whether scalp clones were CD4 or CD8 was inferred by matching scalp TCRbeta sequences against CD4 and CD8 repertoires sorted from blood. Held by TCRdb, this immuneACCESS table contains in-frame sequences only and omits some clones. Under half of the omission traces to an unresolved V gene where checked; the cause of the rest is unknown. V and J calls and clone size follow that table, whereas D and trimming were derived from the DNA. For this sample there are about 200,000 clones; roughly 60% appear just once. Approximately 0.97% of the sample rests with the top ten.

The chain links TRBV30 with TRBJ1-1, with TRBD1 perhaps the D gene, on 5 matching bases. Specimen: CD4+ T cells sorted from blood, collected at week 24, from a patient treated with tofacitinib. The source of this sequence is a human donor with alopecia areata. The CDR3 sequence is CAWSLWGTEAFF. The bases are TGTGCCTGGAGCCTATGGGGGACTGAAGCTTTCTTT.